A selection of T cell receptor beta chains follows, all from one sample in a study of blood T cell repertoires in COVID-19. This table comes from immunoSEQ multiplex PCR, and its TCRdb copy is limited to in-frame clones, with some not included. Among fewer than 250,000 clones listed, 80% to 90% were seen once. The sequencing sample was made of PBMCs or T cells enriched from blood (not recorded which). All receptors derive from a man aged 45-65 years who had been exposed to COVID-19. CDR3s leave out the opening cysteine and the closing phenylalanine or tryptophan. The order of the fields is J gene, V gene, CDR3 protein.

TRBJ2-1	TRBV12-5	ASAPGLAGYNEQF
TRBJ1-6	TRBV2	ASSERQGSPLH
TRBJ2-3	TRBV11-3	ASSLSGSTDTQY
TRBJ1-5	TRBV3-1/TRBV3-2	ASSRDTGFSQPQH
TRBJ1-4	TRBV19	ASRDLGDNEKLF
TRBJ2-2	TRBV2	ASIKLENTGELF
TRBJ1-3	TRBV19	ASKSLTSGNTIY
TRBJ2-7	TRBV28	ASSFGSRYEQY
TRBJ2-2	TRBV29-1	SARTSGRDGELF
TRBJ2-1	TRBV4-1	ASSHGLAGYNEQF
TRBJ2-7	TRBV6-5	ASRETGQGYEQY
TRBJ1-2	TRBV28	ASSLSFGYT
TRBJ1-1	TRBV18	ASSPLGTRNTEAF
TRBJ1-1	TRBV5-8	ASSLGAANTEAF
TRBJ2-7	TRBV7-6	ASSSLTGQIPYEQY
TRBJ2-3	TRBV28	ASSLYRGADTQY
TRBJ2-4	TRBV3-1/TRBV3-2	ASSQEGQGWNIQY
TRBJ1-5	TRBV5-6	ASSLLGNQPQH
TRBJ2-1	TRBV9	ASSVDGTGHNEQF
TRBJ2-6	TRBV12-3/TRBV12-4	ASRPGHFRVLT
TRBJ1-1	TRBV6-5	ASSPRTRNTEAF
TRBJ2-3	TRBV5-1	ASSLTGSDTQY